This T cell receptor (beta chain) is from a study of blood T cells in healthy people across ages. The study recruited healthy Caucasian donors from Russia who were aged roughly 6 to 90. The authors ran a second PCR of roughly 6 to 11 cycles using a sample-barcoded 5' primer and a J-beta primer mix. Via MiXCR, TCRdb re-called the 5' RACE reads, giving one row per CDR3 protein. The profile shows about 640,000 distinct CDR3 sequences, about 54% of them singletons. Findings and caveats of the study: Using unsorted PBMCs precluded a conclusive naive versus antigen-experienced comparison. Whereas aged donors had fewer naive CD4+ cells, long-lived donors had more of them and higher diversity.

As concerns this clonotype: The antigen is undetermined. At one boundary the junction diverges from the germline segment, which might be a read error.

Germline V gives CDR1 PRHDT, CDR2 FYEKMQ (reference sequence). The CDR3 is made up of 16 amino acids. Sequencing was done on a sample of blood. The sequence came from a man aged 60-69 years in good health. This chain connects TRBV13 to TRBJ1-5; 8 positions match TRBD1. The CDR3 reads CASSTPTGAGDQLQHF. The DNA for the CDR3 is TGTGCCAGCAGCACACCGACAGGGGCAGGCGATCAGCTCCAGCATTTT.